This T cell receptor beta chain was observed in a study of blood T cell repertoires in COVID-19. Study as a whole: Samples representing acute and convalescent COVID-19 were sourced from the United States, Italy and Spain.

V dropped 8 bases and J dropped 8 bases, with 18 bases sitting between them. The germline CDR1 and CDR2 sequences are SNHLY and FYNNEI. This CDR3 is 14 amino acids long. As handled by the study authors: The assay estimated nucleated cells by amplifying reference gene primers. Method: immunoSEQ multiplex PCR; TCRdb's copy keeps in-frame clones and lacks some. D and trimming were read from the DNA, whereas the V and J calls and clone size are those reported in that table. Here the sample spans 85,000 to 100,000 clones, around 80% being singletons. The sample was peripheral blood. This sequence was found in a man aged 45-65 years who had recovered from COVID-19. This chain links TRBV2 with TRBJ1-4, with TRBD1 as a possible D gene (5 bases). CDR3 in amino acids: CASSPSGFREKLFF. For the CDR3, the DNA is TGTGCCAGCTCACCTTCAGGGTTCCGAGAAAAACTGTTTTTT. The whole variable domain, remainder taken from reference TRBV2 and TRBJ1-4, is EPEVTQTPSHQVTQMGQEVILRCVPISNHLYFYWYRQILGQKVEFLVSFYNNEISEKSEIFDDQFSVERPDGSNFTLKIRSTKLEDSAMYFCASSPSGFREKLFFGSGTQLSVL.